Shown below are 22 T cell receptor beta chains from a single sample sequenced in a study of T cells in Graves' hyperthyroidism and ophthalmopathy. TCR beta CDR3 regions were amplified from RNA transcripts. RT-PCR in the first round (using the HTBI primer set) targeted the TCR CDR3. One entry per CDR3 protein, called by TCRdb with MiXCR from the multiplex PCR reads. The sample includes approximately 690,000 distinct CDR3 sequences, roughly 15% of them seen just once. Sequencing was carried out using blood. These receptors originate from a woman aged 45-60 years with Graves' ophthalmopathy.

As regards this clonotype: This may be a read error, as it is one base from a much larger clone. The CDR3 sequence is CASSVRTSGIYNEQFF. CDR3 bases: TGTGCCAGCAGCGTGAGGACTAGCGGAATCTACAATGAGCAGTTCTTC. This chain links TRBV9 with TRBJ2-1, with 10 positions matching TRBD2. The ends lost 2 bases at V and 3 bases at J; junction bases unmatched: 5. The CDR3 spans 16 residues. Germline V lookup: CDR1 SGDLS, CDR2 YYNGEE.

The chain couples TRBV4-3 to TRBJ1-1; the match to TRBD1 covers 7 bases. Germline CDR1 and CDR2: LGHNA and YSLEER. The V segment lost 4 bases and the J segment 7 bases; nucleotides outside the gene matches: 15. This CDR3 is built from 16 residues. The chain's CDR3 is CASSPGQRIGDIEAFF. CDR3 nucleotide sequence: TGCGCCAGCAGCCCGGGACAGCGGATAGGGGACATTGAAGCTTTCTTT.

This chain joins TRBV20-1 and TRBJ2-1; TRBD2 matches 7 bases. V was pared by 1 base and J by 4 bases, with 4 bases of the junction left unmatched. Germline V gives CDR1 DFQATT, CDR2 SNEGSKA (reference sequence). The CDR3 runs 14 residues. CDR3 in DNA: TGCAGTGCTAGAGGGCTAGCGGAATACAATGAGCAGTTCTTC. The encoded protein is CSARGLAEYNEQFF.

The chain links TRBV5-1 to TRBJ1-1; D is ambiguous. Germline CDR1 is SGHRS and CDR2 is YFSETQ. The ends were cut back, 2 bases at V and 0 bases at J, with 5 bases in the middle. The length of the CDR3 is 13 residues. The CDR3 is CASSFSMNTEAFF. The CDR3 DNA is TGCGCCAGCAGCTTTAGTATGAACACTGAAGCTTTCTTT.

This clonotype was seen repeatedly, ten times or more. The J gene is TRBJ1-6, the V gene TRBV12-3 or TRBV12-4; 8 positions agree with TRBD1. Germline trimming cut 5 bases from V and 10 bases from J; bases unmatched to any gene: 7. The CDR3 has 14 amino acids. The DNA for the CDR3 is TGTGCCAGCAGTCACACGACAGGGGCGTCACCCCTCCACTTT. Translating it yields CASSHTTGASPLHF.

The J gene is TRBJ2-5, the V gene TRBV19, with D perhaps matching TRBD1 (5 bases). CDR1 is LNHDA and CDR2 is SQIVND in the germline V gene (reference sequence). V was pared by 3 bases and J by 5 bases, with 16 bases between. The CDR3 loop spans 15 amino acids. The CDR3 bases are TGTGCCAGTAGTATTGGGGCTCTCGGCAGGGAGACCCAGTACTTC. Translation: CASSIGALGRETQYF.

This chain links TRBV9 with TRBJ1-5; TRBD1 matches at 8 bases. The V gene end was trimmed by 4 bases and the J gene end by 6 bases; junction bases not matched to a gene: 9. This CDR3 has 15 residues. The germline V gene has CDR1 SGDLS and CDR2 YYNGEE. The CDR3 reads CASSPSAGGAQPQHF. CDR3 DNA sequence: TGTGCCAGCAGCCCCAGCGCAGGGGGCGCTCAGCCCCAGCATTTT.

This clonotype was detected many times. The chain carries TRBV12-3 or TRBV12-4 and TRBJ2-2; D is unresolved. The V end was cut by 7 bases, the J end by 5 bases, with 8 bases between. The CDR3 contains 12 residues. The CDR3 DNA follows: TGTGCCAGCAAGGTAGTAACCGGGGAGCTGTTTTTT. Translating it yields CASKVVTGELFF.

The table lists this clonotype with many counts. The chain carries TRBV5-6 and TRBJ1-5; TRBD1 is a possible D gene (6 bases). Germline assignment: CDR1 SGHDT and CDR2 YYEEEE. The V and J ends lost 6 bases and 8 bases respectively, with 18 bases between them. The CDR3 contains 14 residues. The CDR3 spells CASTRGGGREPQHF. Here the CDR3 DNA reads TGTGCCAGCACCAGAGGGGGGGGTCGGGAGCCCCAGCATTTT.

The V gene is TRBV29-1, the J gene TRBJ1-5; 11 positions agree with TRBD1. The germline CDR1 and CDR2 sequences are SQVTM and ANQGSEA. CDR3 length: 13 amino acids. Trimming removed 6 bases from V and 6 bases from J; junction bases left unmatched: 4. CDR3 residues: CSVRTGGSQPQHF. The CDR3 coding sequence is TGCAGCGTAAGGACAGGGGGCAGTCAGCCCCAGCATTTT.

This clonotype was observed a handful of times. The rearrangement uses TRBV9 and TRBJ1-4; 8 bases agree with TRBD1. CDR1 is SGDLS, CDR2 YYNGEE, per germline. The CDR3 runs to 15 residues. J gave up 6 bases and V 3 bases, and 7 bases lay outside the gene matches. CDR3 region: CASSEQGGRDEKLFF. CDR3 in DNA: TGTGCCAGCAGCGAACAGGGGGGTAGAGATGAAAAACTGTTTTTT.

This clonotype was detected many times. V is TRBV11-2 and J is TRBJ1-5, with 8 nucleotides matching TRBD1. CDR1 SGHAT and CDR2 FQNNGV come from the germline V gene. The CDR3 is 14 amino acids. Trimming cost V 3 bases and J 7 bases; bases outside gene matches: 5. CDR3 sequence reads: CASSLGQAGQPQHF. The CDR3 region has the DNA TGTGCCAGCAGCTTGGGACAGGCCGGGCAGCCCCAGCATTTT.

In its sample, this clonotype was seen a few times. This chain uses TRBV6-2 or TRBV6-3 with TRBJ2-1; either TRBD1 or TRBD2 may fit D (6 bases each). The CDR3 length is 15 residues. Trimming left V 1 base short and J 9 bases short, with 16 bases between. Germline CDR1 reads MNHEY; CDR2 reads SVGEGT. CDR3 in DNA: TGTGCCAGCAGTTACTTTGGGGGGCGCATGAGTGAGCAGTTCTTC. Translating gives CASSYFGGRMSEQFF.

The chain is built from TRBV28 and TRBJ1-5; 10 bases agree with TRBD1. Trimming removed 6 bases from V and 6 bases from J; junction bases left unmatched: 8. Germline V gene data show CDR1 as MDHEN and CDR2 as SYDVKM. The CDR3 length is 15 residues. The CDR3 loop reads CASRPQTGGGQPQHF. The CDR3 DNA follows: TGTGCCAGCAGACCTCAGACAGGGGGCGGTCAGCCCCAGCATTTT.

This clonotype was recorded at least ten times. This chain links TRBV20-1 with TRBJ2-7; 7 nucleotides match TRBD1. The V and J ends lost 3 bases and 3 bases, in that order; junction bases with no gene match: 5. The CDR3 contains 13 residues. Germline CDR1 and CDR2: DFQATT and SNEGSKA (reference sequence). CDR3 in amino acids: CSASGTDSYEQYF. The CDR3 DNA reads TGCAGTGCTAGCGGGACAGATAGCTACGAGCAGTACTTC.

The table lists this clonotype with many counts. The chain couples TRBV27 to TRBJ2-7; a weak D match, TRBD2 (5 bases). Trimming took off 6 bases at V and 4 bases at J, with 22 bases between the two ends. The CDR3 sequence is 16 residues long. The germline V gene has CDR1 MNHEY and CDR2 SMNVEV (reference sequence). The CDR3 coding sequence is TGTGCCAGCAGCTCCCGACGTGGGAGCGGAGCTTACGAGCAGTACTTC. The encoded protein is CASSSRRGSGAYEQYF.

This clonotype has a count of ten or more. The rearrangement joins TRBV20-1 to TRBJ2-5, with D perhaps TRBD1 (6 bases). The CDR3 loop spans 13 amino acids. CDR1 is DFQATT and CDR2 is SNEGSKA in the germline V gene (reference sequence). V was pared by 6 bases and J by 0 bases, with 11 bases between. CDR3: CSAARGNQETQYF. The CDR3 DNA sequence: TGCAGTGCCGCCAGGGGTAACCAAGAGACCCAGTACTTC.

The table lists this clonotype with many counts. J is TRBJ2-7 and V is TRBV7-8, with D possibly TRBD2 on 6 matching bases. V gave up 5 bases and J gave up 5 bases, with 13 bases separating them. Germline V gene lookup returns CDR1 SGHVS and CDR2 FQNEAQ. The CDR3 has 13 amino acids. The CDR3 DNA reads TGTGCCAGCAGCGGTCGTAGCGGTAACGAGCAGTACTTC. Its translation: CASSGRSGNEQYF.

At least ten counts were recorded for this clonotype. The CDR3 sequence is CASSLSDPSTPLHF. The CDR3 DNA is TGTGCCAGCAGCTTGTCGGACCCTAGTACTCCCCTCCACTTT. The chain has TRBV5-5 and TRBJ1-6, with D uncertain. The ends were cut back, 1 base at V and 13 bases at J, with 15 bases in the middle. Germline-derived CDR1 and CDR2 are SGHKS and YYEKEE (reference sequence). CDR3 length: 14 amino acids.

This clonotype has ten or more counts. The chain carries TRBV28 and TRBJ1-3, with D possibly being TRBD1 (5 bases). This CDR3 is built from 14 residues. CDR1 and CDR2 from the germline V gene are MDHEN and SYDVKM. Trimming left V 7 bases short and J 0 bases short, with 10 bases between. CDR3 coding DNA: TGTGCCAGCATTGACAGCTACTCTGGAAACACCATATATTTT. It codes for CASIDSYSGNTIYF.

This clonotype occurred many times. The rearrangement uses TRBV28 and TRBJ1-2; no clear D. The CDR3 consists of 14 residues. Germline V gives CDR1 MDHEN, CDR2 SYDVKM. Trimming pared 1 base from V and 8 bases from J, leaving 14 bases between. CDR3 region: CASSLLSLGEGYTF. The CDR3 DNA reads TGTGCCAGCAGTTTATTGTCATTAGGTGAGGGCTACACCTTC.

The table lists this clonotype with many counts. The rearrangement joins TRBV3-1 to TRBJ1-2; 10 positions agree with TRBD1. V dropped 1 base and J dropped 6; count of bases not matched to a gene: 2. This CDR3 has 14 amino acids. Germline CDR1 is LGHDT and CDR2 is YNNKEL (reference sequence). This CDR3 is CASSQVGTGDGYTF. Here the CDR3 DNA reads TGTGCCAGCAGCCAAGTTGGGACAGGGGATGGCTACACCTTC.